Detailed here is one T cell receptor beta chain. This clone was observed a few times. Its antigen target is currently unknown. Base qualities were left out, and no much larger clone turns up one base away. Sequences SEHNR (CDR1) and FQNEAQ (CDR2) are obtained from the germline V gene (reference sequence). Trimming costs V 5 bases and J 1 base, and their ends lie 11 bases apart. The CDR3, from cysteine to phenylalanine, totals 14 residues. The read is trimmed to its CDR3 DNA, 42 bases read in frame from base 1. These data belong to a study of cytomegalovirus exposure and HLA in healthy donors (dated by TCRdb to between 2016 and 2019). For context, the study as a whole: In an earlier analysis of 450 to 750 of the donors, approximately 260 Gb of sequence data and 100 million or so unique TCR beta sequences from roughly 190 million T cells were reported. Roughly 320 gigabases of sequencing data and around 80 million unique TCR sequences made up an early release that covered fewer than 650 HLA-typed donors. Among the roughly 370 genotyped donors, approximately 81% belonged to the genetic ancestry cluster associated with self-reported Caucasian donors. The study aimed to test whether signatures of past pathogen exposure could be identified by cataloging public T cell receptors. The T cell repertoires of 670 or so subjects were profiled by immunosequencing and related to cytomegalovirus serostatus. Along with the approximately 700-subject first cohort, a separate validation cohort of over a hundred different subjects was used. To predict cytomegalovirus infection status, the study combined high-throughput TCR immunosequencing, statistical association of individual TCRs with disease status, and machine learning. To study patterns of TCR occurrence, a later analysis re-analyzed previously published TCR beta repertoires from around 670 donors and added high-resolution HLA genotyping. The later analysis used no new phenotypic data to find candidate immune exposures, relying instead on TCR beta sequences and their occurrence across donors. An earlier analysis of nearly 600 of the donors applied high-throughput TCR beta sequencing to assess whether each TCR beta V gene segment acted as functional or pseudogenic. Alongside the repertoire data, information on donor age, sex, ethnicity and CMV serostatus was compiled. A later genetic analysis used genome-wide SNP genotypes for about 60% of the roughly 700 donors, treating that subset as a discovery cohort. Every repertoire in the discovery cohort had been generated on one and the same sequencing platform. Both class I and class II loci were covered by HLA typing, at four-digit resolution. The number of donors typed differed by locus, with 629-630 for A, B, C, DRB1 and DQB1, around 500 for DQA1, 600 to 610 for DPA1, and some 440 for DPB1. Roughly five DR-DQ haplotypes were handled as single units for association and clustering because linkage in the cohort was strong. Among almost 400 genotyped donors of the cohort, an average of 235,054 unique TCR beta nucleotide sequences were sequenced per donor, around 20% of them non-productive. The investigation overall reported the following: In vitro tests confirmed that three of the cytomegalovirus-associated TCR beta chains recognize cytomegalovirus antigens. For the cohort, immune exposure information was limited to CMV serostatus. A later analysis found that most CMV-associated TCR beta chains appeared HLA-restricted, with HLA associations seemingly driven largely by CMV exposure. A later analysis found that TCR association rates varied across HLA loci, with DRB1 alleles showing the most associated TCRs and HLA-C alleles the fewest. Most TCR sequences were observed very rarely across donors, whereas some public TCRs were present in many individuals. Broadly in line with IMGT annotations, most TCR beta V segments showed up in productive rearrangements about 90% or about 30% of the time in an earlier analysis of 587 of the donors. Presence/absence analyses assumed roughly uniform sequencing depth across donors, an assumption that may not hold. Because counts were too low, 15 to 20 rarely observed V segments, including chromosome 9 orphons, were left out of the earlier analysis of 587 of the donors. A later genetic analysis associated a missense DCLRE1C variant with V-gene and J-gene trimming of TCR beta chains, and an independent cohort replicated the association. Assigning TCR associations to individual alleles was difficult when HLA alleles, especially DR and DQ, strongly co-occurred. The study gave a list of around 170 TCR beta chains associated with cytomegalovirus. Correlated functional status among segregating V segments might reflect linkage disequilibrium, but an unknown experimental factor could not be ruled out. It was suggested by the authors that the approach could potentially be generalized to other disease states and immunological phenotypes. The classifier was reported to diagnose cytomegalovirus status with high specificity and sensitivity in both the original and validation cohorts. Only TCR beta chains were sequenced in this cohort, and the absence of alpha or paired-chain data limited detectable features. A later analysis associated about 16,000 TCR beta sequences with specific HLA alleles at a false discovery rate of 0.05. Because some donors lacked HLA typing at each locus, the association tests relied only on the typed subset. The sequencing pipeline was judged likely to have produced a cluster of highly shared sequence variants as a technical artifact. Some IMGT-functional V segments, including TRBV6-2 and TRBV6-3, could not be distinguished by the 87-base-pair reads and were therefore excluded. Several of the top co-occurrence clusters appeared to be linked to parvovirus B19, influenza, CMV and Epstein-Barr virus, according to a later analysis. In a later analysis, HLA-associated TCR beta chains showed more clonal expansion and lower generation probabilities than non-associated chains that were equally common. In a later genetic analysis, fewer N-insertions in productive TCRs were reported among donors in an Asian-associated ancestry cluster than the roughly 700-donor mean. A further reported finding was that TCR beta sequences accurately predicted the HLA-A and HLA-B alleles for most subjects in the first cohort.

The method behind the library was the immunoSEQ multiplex PCR assay. For the multiplex PCR, a mixture combining 60 forward primers for TCR Vbeta segments and 13 reverse primers for TCR Jbeta segments was used. The CDR3 region of rearranged TCR beta genes was amplified from genomic DNA by a multiplex PCR assay. On the Illumina HiSeq System, the amplified TCR beta libraries were sequenced as 87-base-pair reads. Concerning the study's data processing: A later analysis tallied 75 million to 95 million unique TCR beta chains across the 700 or so repertoires, and around 9.9 million of those chains were shared by two or more donors. To remove PCR and sequencing errors, raw reads were error-corrected and collapsed into unique sequences using a nearest-neighbor algorithm that merged closely related sequences. Alignment of CDR3 sequences to IMGT reference sequences was used to assign V, D and J gene segments. For a sequence to be retained, a match of at least six nucleotides to both a V gene segment and a J gene segment was required. A rearrangement counted as productive if the CDR3 had no stop codons and remained in frame with V and J, and every other rearrangement counted as non-productive. Following IMGT convention, CDR3 was defined as the stretch from the second conserved V-encoded cysteine up to the conserved J-encoded phenylalanine. In an earlier analysis of roughly 610 of the donors, sequences lacking an unambiguous match to a single V gene segment were excluded. An earlier analysis of roughly 590 of the donors called V segments functional above 56.7% productive rearrangements and segregating when the between-donor standard deviation exceeded 5%. A statistical classification framework was built to diagnose cytomegalovirus status from the catalog of TCR beta chain sequences. In a later analysis, V and J genes were assigned by comparing TCR nucleotide sequences against IMGT/GENE-DB human TR gene sequences. In a later analysis, CDR3 sequences and most-parsimonious VDJ recombination scenarios were assigned using the TCRdist pipeline. In a later analysis, each TCR beta chain was defined by its CDR3 amino acid sequence together with its V-gene family, and reads without a unique V-gene family were excluded. A later analysis removed 500 to 600 highly shared, low-generation-probability nucleotide sequences to deal with suspected cross-contamination and a sequencing artifact. In a later analysis, a clonal expansion index was calculated for each public chain from normalized within-repertoire ranks of inferred template counts. In a later analysis, generation probabilities were computed with a VDJ recombination model fitted to out-of-frame rearrangements, and the resulting probabilities were checked against IGoR. In a later analysis, hypergeometric tests were used to score TCR-TCR, TCR-HLA and TCR-CMV co-occurrence, with a repertoire-size bias correction applied to TCR pairs. To estimate false discovery rates, a later analysis permuted the HLA or CMV assignments 20 times. A later analysis grouped co-occurring TCRs with DBSCAN, adding TCRdist sequence similarity when clustering within HLA-allele-positive subsets. Repertoires with fewer than 30,000 or more than 120,000 public chains were left out of co-occurrence clustering, as were four to six repertoires with anomalous nucleotide sharing. The immuneACCESS repertoire file appears here via TCRdb, limited to in-frame rearrangements. These files lack a portion of the clones; in checked studies, under half of the deficit traces to unresolved V genes, and the cause of the others is not known. That table supplies the V and J calls and clone size; D and trimming were determined from the DNA. This sample gives roughly 110,000 clones in total; around 82% of them show up just once. The top ten clones comprise about 1.6% of the sample.

The cohort consisted of some 730 healthy bone marrow donors. All cohort members were sampled while nominally healthy, although unrecorded immune exposures were likely present. The donor was CMV seronegative and belonged to the group of over 350 seronegative cohort members. A peripheral blood sample was provided by each donor, and peripheral blood mononuclear cells were used for TCR beta sequencing. The Qiagen DNeasy Blood Extraction Kit was used to extract genomic DNA from the blood cell samples. The sequenced material came from PBMCs. This receptor was identified in a man between 50 and 59 years old in good health and CMV-seronegative. The V and J segments used are TRBV7-9 and TRBJ2-5, with the D gene not confidently named. The CDR3 has the sequence CASSPENFQETQYF. The DNA reads TGTGCCAGCAGCCCTGAAAACTTCCAAGAGACCCAGTACTTC.